This TCR beta chain was retrieved from a study of breast tumors, draining lymph nodes, adjacent tissues. The lymph nodes were axillary draining lymph nodes from breast cancer patients. Germline CDR1 and CDR2: SGDLS and YYNGEE. This CDR3 is built from 12 residues. This clonotype was recorded at least ten times. Its antigen is still unknown. An end of the junction does not agree with germline; a read error may underlie this. Points from the study as a whole: Tumor TCR diversity was below lymph nodes but above nontumor tissue.

TCRdb reprocessed the multiplex PCR reads with MiXCR, giving one entry per CDR3 protein. The repertoire holds some 170,000 distinct CDR3 sequences, more than 25% seen once, with 3.8% in the top ten. The receptor comes from a female donor with breast cancer. Some clones in this sample may be carry-over from other donors' samples. Source material: axillary lymph node tissue. V and J are TRBV9 and TRBJ2-1, with 7 bases fitting TRBD2. The CDR3 here is CASSVVGGSPVF. The CDR3, as DNA: TGTGCCAGCAGCGTAGTCGGGGGGTCTCCAGTCTTC. Looking up the rest from reference TRBV9 and TRBJ2-1 gives the full variable domain: DSGVTQTPKHLITATGQRVTLRCSPRSGDLSVYWYQQSLDQGLQFLIQYYNGEERAKGNILERFSAQQFPDLHSELNLSSLELGDSALYFCASSVVGGSPVFGPGTRLTVL.